This entry lists 5 T cell receptor beta chains sequenced from one sample in a study of fetal regulatory T cell absence and autoimmunity. The repertoire was sequenced with immunoSEQ multiplex PCR; TCRdb's copy has only in-frame clones and lacks some. The sample includes more than 90,000 clones, about 78% of them seen just once. The sequenced sample was pancreas tissue. The receptors here all came from a male donor with IPEX syndrome.

The CDR3 here is CASSHGTSGRKSYEQYF. DNA for the CDR3: TGTGCCAGCAGCCACGGGACTAGCGGGCGTAAATCCTACGAGCAGTACTTC. This chain uses TRBV4-2 with TRBJ2-7; 12 positions match TRBD2. Germline V CDR1 and CDR2: LGHNA, YNFKEQ. Trimming at V came to 3 bases and at J to 1 base, leaving 7 bases not matched to a gene. This CDR3 is built from 17 residues.

The chain carries TRBV4-1 and TRBJ2-3; TRBD2 matches at 8 bases. The CDR3 extends over 16 amino acids. V lost 4 bases, J lost 5 bases, and 11 bases stayed unmatched. Per the germline V gene, CDR1 is MGHRA and CDR2 is YSYEKL. The CDR3 sequence is CASSRPNGGAEDTQYF. CDR3 sequence (DNA): TGCGCCAGCAGCCGGCCAAACGGGGGGGCTGAAGATACGCAGTATTTT.

This chain links TRBV5-6 with TRBJ2-2, with 7 bases lining up with TRBD1. Germline loops: CDR1 SGHDT, CDR2 YYEEEE. V shed 2 bases and J 0 bases; nucleotides not matched to a gene: 7. There are 17 residues in the CDR3. The CDR3 DNA reads TGTGCCAGCAGCTTCAGCACCGGGACAGCGAACACCGGGGAGCTGTTTTTT. Protein: CASSFSTGTANTGELFF.

This chain uses TRBV7-2 with TRBJ2-7, with 9 nucleotides matching TRBD2. CDR3 length equals 16 residues. Germline V CDR1 and CDR2: SGHTA, FQGNSA. Trimming at V came to 5 bases and at J to 3 bases, leaving 11 bases not matched to a gene. CDR3 DNA sequence: TGTGCCAGCAGCCCCTACGCGGGGCGGGGGGGCTACGAGCAGTACTTC. Its protein product is CASSPYAGRGGYEQYF. Variable domain in full (rest from reference TRBV7-2 and TRBJ2-7): GAGVSQSPSNKVTEKGKDVELRCDPISGHTALYWYRQSLGQGLEFLIYFQGNSAPDKSGLPSDRFSAERTGGSVSTLTIQRTQQEDSAVYLCASSPYAGRGGYEQYFGPGTRLTVT.

The chain carries TRBV2 and TRBJ2-7; 14 nucleotides agree with TRBD2. CDR3 length: 19 amino acids. The germline V gene encodes CDR1 SNHLY and CDR2 FYNNEI. With 2 bases clipped from V and 2 bases from J, the junction kept 11 bases outside the gene matches. CDR3 sequence: CASSEPYGTSGRPTYEQYF. The CDR3 region has the DNA TGTGCCAGCAGTGAACCCTACGGGACTAGCGGGAGACCTACCTACGAGCAGTACTTC.